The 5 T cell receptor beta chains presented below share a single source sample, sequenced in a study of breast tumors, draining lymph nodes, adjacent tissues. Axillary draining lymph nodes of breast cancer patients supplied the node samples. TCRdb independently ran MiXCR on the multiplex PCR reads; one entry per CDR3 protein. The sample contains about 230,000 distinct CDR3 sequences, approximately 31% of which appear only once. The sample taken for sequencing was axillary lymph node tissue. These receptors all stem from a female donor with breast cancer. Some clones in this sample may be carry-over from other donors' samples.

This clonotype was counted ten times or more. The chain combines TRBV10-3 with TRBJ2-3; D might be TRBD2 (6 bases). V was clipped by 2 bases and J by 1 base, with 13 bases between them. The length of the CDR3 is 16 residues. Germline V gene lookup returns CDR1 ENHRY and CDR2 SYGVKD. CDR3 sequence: CAISEVAERGTDTQYF. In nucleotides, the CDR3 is TGTGCCATCAGTGAGGTAGCGGAGAGGGGCACAGATACGCAGTATTTT.

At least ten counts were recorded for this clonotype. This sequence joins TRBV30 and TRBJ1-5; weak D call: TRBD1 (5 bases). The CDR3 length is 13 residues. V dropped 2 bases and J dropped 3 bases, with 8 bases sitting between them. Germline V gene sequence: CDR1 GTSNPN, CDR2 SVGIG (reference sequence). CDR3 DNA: TGTGCCTGGAGTAGGGGCCTCAATCAGCCCCAGCATTTT. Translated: CAWSRGLNQPQHF.

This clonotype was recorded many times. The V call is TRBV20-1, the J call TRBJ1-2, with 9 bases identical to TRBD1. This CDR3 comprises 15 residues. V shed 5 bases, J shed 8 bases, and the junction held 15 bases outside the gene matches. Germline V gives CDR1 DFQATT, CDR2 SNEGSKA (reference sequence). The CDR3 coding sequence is TGCAGTGCTCCCCCACGGAACAGGGGGCTTGGAGGCTACACCTTC. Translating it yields CSAPPRNRGLGGYTF.

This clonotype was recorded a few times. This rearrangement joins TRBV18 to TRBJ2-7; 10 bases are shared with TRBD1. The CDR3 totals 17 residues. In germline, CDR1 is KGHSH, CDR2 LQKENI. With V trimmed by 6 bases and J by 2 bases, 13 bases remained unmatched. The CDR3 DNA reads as TGTGCCAGCTCCCTCCATAGCCCGGGACAGGGGACCTACGAGCAGTACTTC. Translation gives CASSLHSPGQGTYEQYF.

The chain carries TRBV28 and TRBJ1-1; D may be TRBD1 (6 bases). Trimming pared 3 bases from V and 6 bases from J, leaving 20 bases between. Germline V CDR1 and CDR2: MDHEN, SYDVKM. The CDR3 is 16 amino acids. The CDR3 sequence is CASSFDGQPGAAEAFF. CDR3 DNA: TGTGCCAGCAGTTTTGATGGTCAGCCAGGGGCCGCTGAAGCTTTCTTT.